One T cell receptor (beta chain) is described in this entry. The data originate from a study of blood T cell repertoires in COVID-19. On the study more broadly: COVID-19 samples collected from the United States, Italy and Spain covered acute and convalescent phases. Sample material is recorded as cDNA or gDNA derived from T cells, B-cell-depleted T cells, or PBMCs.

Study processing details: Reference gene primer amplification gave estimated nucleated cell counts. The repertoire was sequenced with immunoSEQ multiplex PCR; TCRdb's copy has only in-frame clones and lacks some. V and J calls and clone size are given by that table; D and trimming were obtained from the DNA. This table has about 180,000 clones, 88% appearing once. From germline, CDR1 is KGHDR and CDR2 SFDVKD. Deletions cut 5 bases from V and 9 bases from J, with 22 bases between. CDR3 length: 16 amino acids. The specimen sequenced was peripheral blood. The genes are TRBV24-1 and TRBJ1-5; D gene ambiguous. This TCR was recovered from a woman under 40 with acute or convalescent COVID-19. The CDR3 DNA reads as TGTGCCACCAGTGCAGGAACCCTCGGGATCAGCGGGCCCCAGCATTTT. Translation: CATSAGTLGISGPQHF.